This T cell receptor (beta chain) is from a study of blood T cells in healthy people across ages. Study results and caveats: Naive T cell percentage showed a strong correlation with the diversity of TCR beta. Diversity was higher, and naive CD4+ cells more numerous, in long-lived donors than in aged donors.

It was with a sample-barcoded 5' primer and a J-beta primer mix that a second PCR of roughly 7 to 12 cycles was run. TCRdb re-derived calls from the 5' RACE reads in MiXCR, one entry per CDR3 protein. The sample carries about 730,000 distinct CDR3 sequences, about 40% recorded once. CDR1 is SGHTA and CDR2 is FQGTGA in the germline V gene. The junction had 6 bases not matched to a gene; V was cut back by 4 bases and J by 4 bases. The CDR3 covers 15 residues. The authors drew roughly 9.8 milliliters of peripheral blood from each donor. Note on this clonotype: Its specificity is unknown.

The source material was blood. This TCR came from an older woman in good health. This chain links TRBV7-3 with TRBJ2-1; 8 nucleotides agree with TRBD2. The CDR3 is CASSSGGEPYNEQFF. CDR3 nucleotides: TGTGCCAGCAGCTCGGGGGGGGAACCTTACAATGAGCAGTTCTTC. The full variable domain, with the rest looked up from reference TRBV7-3 and TRBJ2-1, is GAGVSQTPSNKVTEKGKYVELRCDPISGHTALYWYRQSLGQGPEFLIYFQGTGAADDSGLPNDRFFAVRPEGSVSTLKIQRTERGDSAVYLCASSSGGEPYNEQFFGPGTRLTVL.